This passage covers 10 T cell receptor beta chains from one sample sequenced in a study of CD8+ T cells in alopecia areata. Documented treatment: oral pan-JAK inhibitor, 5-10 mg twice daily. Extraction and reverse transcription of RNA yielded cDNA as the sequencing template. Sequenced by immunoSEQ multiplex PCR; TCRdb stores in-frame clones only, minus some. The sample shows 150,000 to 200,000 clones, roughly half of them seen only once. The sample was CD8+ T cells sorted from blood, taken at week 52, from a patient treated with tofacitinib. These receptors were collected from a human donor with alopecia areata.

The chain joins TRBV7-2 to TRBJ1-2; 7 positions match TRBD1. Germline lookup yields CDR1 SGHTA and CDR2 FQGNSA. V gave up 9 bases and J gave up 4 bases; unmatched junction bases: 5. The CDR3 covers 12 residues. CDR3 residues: CASDRDRYGYTF. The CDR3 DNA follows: TGTGCCAGTGACAGGGACCGCTATGGCTACACCTTC.

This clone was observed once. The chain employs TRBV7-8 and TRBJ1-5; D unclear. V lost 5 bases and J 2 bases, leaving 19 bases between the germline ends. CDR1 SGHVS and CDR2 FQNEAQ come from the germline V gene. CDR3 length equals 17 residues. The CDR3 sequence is CASSPSRQTRGNQPQHF. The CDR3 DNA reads TGTGCCAGCAGCCCTAGCAGGCAGACACGCGGCAATCAGCCCCAGCATTTT.

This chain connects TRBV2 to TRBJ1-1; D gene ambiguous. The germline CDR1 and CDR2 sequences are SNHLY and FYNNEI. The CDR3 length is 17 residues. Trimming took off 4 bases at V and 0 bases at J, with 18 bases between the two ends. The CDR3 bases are TGTGCCAGCAGTGGGAAGATTGGGCAGATCATGAACACTGAAGCTTTCTTT. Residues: CASSGKIGQIMNTEAFF.

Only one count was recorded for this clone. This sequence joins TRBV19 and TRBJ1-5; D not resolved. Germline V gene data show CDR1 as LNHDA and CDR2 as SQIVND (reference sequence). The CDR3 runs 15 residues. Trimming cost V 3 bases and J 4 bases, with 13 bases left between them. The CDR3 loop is CASSIEAGINQPQHF. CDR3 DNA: TGTGCCAGTAGTATTGAGGCGGGGATTAATCAGCCCCAGCATTTT.

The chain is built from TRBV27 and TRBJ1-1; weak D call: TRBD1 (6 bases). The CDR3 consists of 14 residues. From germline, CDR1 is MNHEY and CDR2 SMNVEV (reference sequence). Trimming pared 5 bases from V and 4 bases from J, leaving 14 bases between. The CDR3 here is CASSVLQGSTEAFF. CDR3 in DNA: TGTGCCAGCAGTGTCCTTCAGGGGAGCACTGAAGCTTTCTTT.

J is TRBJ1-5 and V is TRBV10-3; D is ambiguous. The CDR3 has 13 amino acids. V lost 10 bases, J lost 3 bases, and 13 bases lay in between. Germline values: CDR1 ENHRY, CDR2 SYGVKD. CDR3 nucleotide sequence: TGTGCCAGCGGGGAGGCGAACAATCAGCCCCAGCATTTT. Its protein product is CASGEANNQPQHF.

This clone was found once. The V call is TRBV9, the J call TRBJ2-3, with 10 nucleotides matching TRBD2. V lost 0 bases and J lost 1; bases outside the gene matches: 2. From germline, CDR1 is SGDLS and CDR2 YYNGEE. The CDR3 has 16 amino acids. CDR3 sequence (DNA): TGTGCCAGCAGCGTAGGGCTAGCGGGAGGCACAGATACGCAGTATTTT. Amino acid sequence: CASSVGLAGGTDTQYF. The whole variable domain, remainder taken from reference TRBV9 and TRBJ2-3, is DSGVTQTPKHLITATGQRVTLRCSPRSGDLSVYWYQQSLDQGLQFLIQYYNGEERAKGNILERFSAQQFPDLHSELNLSSLELGDSALYFCASSVGLAGGTDTQYFGPGTRLTVL.

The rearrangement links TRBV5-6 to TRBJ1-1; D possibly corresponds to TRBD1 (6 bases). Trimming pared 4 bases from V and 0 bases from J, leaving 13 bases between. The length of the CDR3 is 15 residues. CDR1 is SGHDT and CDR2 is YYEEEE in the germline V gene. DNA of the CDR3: TGTGCCAGCAGCCCCTCGACAGGACTGAACACTGAAGCTTTCTTT. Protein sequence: CASSPSTGLNTEAFF.

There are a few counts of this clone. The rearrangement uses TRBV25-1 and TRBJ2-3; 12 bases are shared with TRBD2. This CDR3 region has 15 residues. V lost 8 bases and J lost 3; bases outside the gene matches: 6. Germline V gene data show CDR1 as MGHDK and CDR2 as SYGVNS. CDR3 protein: CASVSSGGGTDTQYF. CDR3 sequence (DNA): TGTGCCAGCGTATCTAGCGGGGGGGGTACAGATACGCAGTATTTT.

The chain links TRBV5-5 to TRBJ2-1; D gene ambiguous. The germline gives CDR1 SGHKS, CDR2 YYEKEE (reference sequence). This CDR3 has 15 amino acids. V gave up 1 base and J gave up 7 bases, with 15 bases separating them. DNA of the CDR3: TGTGCCAGCAGCTTGCCCGGGTCCTTGTCGAATGAGCAGTTCTTC. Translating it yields CASSLPGSLSNEQFF. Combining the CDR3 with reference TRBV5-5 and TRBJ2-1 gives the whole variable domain DAGVTQSPTHLIKTRGQQVTLRCSPISGHKSVSWYQQVLGQGPQFIFQYYEKEERGRGNFPDRFSARQFPNYSSELNVNALLLGDSALYLCASSLPGSLSNEQFFGPGTRLTVL.